A single sample is the source of the 32 T cell receptor beta chains below, sequenced in a study of T cells in Graves' hyperthyroidism and ophthalmopathy. Amplified regions were TCR beta CDR3 sequences from RNA transcripts. TCR CDR3 underwent first-round RT-PCR with the HTBI primer set. TCRdb ran MiXCR on the multiplex PCR reads and lists one entry per CDR3 protein. There are fewer than 350,000 distinct CDR3 sequences in the sample; roughly 13% occur only once, and approximately 7.9% lies in the top ten. Sequenced sample: blood. Receptors originate from a woman aged 35 to 49 with Graves' hyperthyroidism.

This chain uses TRBV29-1 with TRBJ2-1; 9 bases fit TRBD2. CDR3 size: 15 residues. Germline assignment: CDR1 SQVTM and CDR2 ANQGSEA. Trimming took 3 bases from V and 4 from J; bases not matched to a gene: 7. CDR3 sequence reads: CSVEDSGRTYNEQFF. The CDR3 nucleotides read TGCAGCGTTGAGGACAGCGGGAGGACGTACAATGAGCAGTTCTTC.

This clonotype has at least ten counts. The chain employs TRBV6-1 and TRBJ2-5, with 9 positions matching TRBD2. V gave up 3 bases and J gave up 5 bases; unmatched junction bases: 4. CDR1 MNHNS and CDR2 SASEGT come from the germline V gene. CDR3 size: 14 residues. CDR3 loop: CASSESGRPETQYF. CDR3 in DNA: TGTGCCAGCAGTGAGAGCGGGAGGCCGGAGACCCAGTACTTC.

V usage is TRBV11-2 and J usage is TRBJ2-5; possibly TRBD1 for D (8 bases). The CDR3 loop spans 14 amino acids. From germline, CDR1 is SGHAT and CDR2 FQNNGV. The V end was cut by 5 bases, the J end by 5 bases, with 15 bases between. The CDR3 sequence is CASSATGGGETQYF. The CDR3 nucleotides are TGTGCCAGCAGCGCTACAGGGGGGGGGGAGACCCAGTACTTC.

The chain uses TRBV6-2 or TRBV6-3 and TRBJ2-3; TRBD2 aligns across 7 bases. The junction had 9 bases not matched to a gene; V was cut back by 6 bases and J by 3 bases. Germline lookup yields CDR1 MNHEY and CDR2 SVGEGT. The CDR3 totals 15 residues. CDR3 sequence: CASRDWGGLTDTQYF. The CDR3 nucleotides are TGTGCCAGCAGAGACTGGGGGGGGTTGACAGATACGCAGTATTTT.

This clonotype showed up many times. The chain carries TRBV20-1 and TRBJ2-5; possibly TRBD2 for D (5 bases). Germline loops: CDR1 DFQATT, CDR2 SNEGSKA (reference sequence). The length of the CDR3 is 14 residues. Trimming pared 0 bases from V and 5 bases from J, leaving 13 bases between. The CDR3 coding sequence is TGCAGTGCTAGAGATCGAGGGCCTGGGGAGACCCAGTACTTC. Translating it yields CSARDRGPGETQYF.

This clonotype was recorded at least ten times. The chain links TRBV2 to TRBJ2-3, with a weak D call TRBD1 (5 bases). The germline gives CDR1 SNHLY, CDR2 FYNNEI. The germline V and J ends were trimmed by 6 bases and 6 bases, with 7 bases remaining between them. This CDR3 is built from 11 residues. In DNA, the CDR3 is TGTGCCAGCAGGGACATGGATACGCAGTATTTT. Translating gives CASRDMDTQYF.

This clonotype has a count of ten or more. The chain is built from TRBV20-1 and TRBJ2-1; D gene uncertain. This CDR3 contains 12 residues. The V end lost 2 bases, the J end lost 1 base, and 3 bases lay between the germline ends. CDR1 is DFQATT and CDR2 is SNEGSKA in the germline V gene (reference sequence). CDR3 sequence reads: CSARKSYNEQFF. The DNA of the CDR3 is TGCAGTGCTAGAAAGTCCTACAATGAGCAGTTCTTC.

Concerning this clonotype: A much larger clone lies a single base off, so this may be a read error. This sequence joins TRBV20-1 and TRBJ2-5, with D hard to call. The germline V and J ends were trimmed by 1 base and 5 bases, with 17 bases remaining between them. CDR1 DFQATT and CDR2 SNEGSKA come from the germline V gene (reference sequence). The CDR3 length is 15 residues. CDR3 residues: CSARVNTWAVETQYF. CDR3 nucleotides: TGCAGTGCTAGAGTGAACACCTGGGCGGTGGAGACCCAGTACTTC.

This clonotype was counted many times. This sequence joins TRBV7-9 and TRBJ1-4; TRBD1 agrees at 7 bases. This CDR3 region has 14 residues. Germline V gene data show CDR1 as SEHNR and CDR2 as FQNEAQ (reference sequence). The V segment lost 5 bases and the J segment 2 bases; nucleotides outside the gene matches: 2. The CDR3 coding sequence is TGTGCCAGCAGCACGGACAGGACTAATGAAAAACTGTTTTTT. The encoded protein is CASSTDRTNEKLFF.

This clonotype appeared many times. The chain links TRBV20-1 to TRBJ1-2; D is undetermined. This CDR3 contains 16 residues. Deletions cut 0 bases from V and 7 bases from J, with 21 bases between. In germline, CDR1 is DFQATT, CDR2 SNEGSKA (reference sequence). CDR3 DNA: TGCAGTGCTAGAGATATCGGGAGTCGGGAGTTTAGTGGCTACACCTTC. Protein sequence: CSARDIGSREFSGYTF.

This clonotype has at least ten counts. The chain uses TRBV10-1 and TRBJ1-1; possible D gene TRBD1, 6 bases. V lost 6 bases and J lost 1, with 6 bases in between. This CDR3 region has 12 residues. The germline CDR1 and CDR2 sequences are WNHNN and SYGVQD (reference sequence). CDR3: CASRDRNTEAFF. CDR3 DNA: TGCGCCAGCAGGGACAGGAACACTGAAGCTTTCTTT.

This clonotype occurred many times. This chain links TRBV7-9 with TRBJ2-1; 9 bases map to TRBD2. V dropped 1 base and J dropped 4; count of bases not matched to a gene: 14. The germline V gene has CDR1 SEHNR and CDR2 FQNEAQ (reference sequence). The CDR3 sequence is 19 residues long. CDR3 DNA: TGTGCCAGCAGCTTAGGAAGGCCGGGTAGCGGGAGAAGGTACAATGAGCAGTTCTTC. It specifies CASSLGRPGSGRRYNEQFF.

With regard to this clonotype: A much larger clone differs from this one at a single base, so this may be a read error. The CDR3 loop reads CASSYSGTASDPPLHF. CDR3 in DNA: TGTGCCAGCAGTTACTCCGGGACAGCCAGCGATCCACCCCTCCACTTT. The chain recombines TRBV6-2 or TRBV6-3 with TRBJ1-6; 7 bases agree with TRBD1. CDR1 MNHEY and CDR2 SVGEGT come from the germline V gene. The CDR3 contains 16 residues. Germline trimming cut 0 bases from V and 11 bases from J; bases unmatched to any gene: 10.

In its sample, this clonotype was seen many times. The CDR3, as DNA: TGCAGTGCTAGTGAAGCGAACACTGAAGCTTTCTTT. It encodes CSASEANTEAFF. This chain joins TRBV20-1 and TRBJ1-1; D gene uncertain. Germline CDR1 is DFQATT and CDR2 is SNEGSKA (reference sequence). The V and J ends lost 3 bases and 1 base respectively, with 6 bases between them. The CDR3 length is 12 residues.

This clonotype was detected many times. The J gene is TRBJ2-4, the V gene TRBV7-9, with 10 bases matching TRBD2. The CDR3 is 15 residues long. V was pared by 6 bases and J by 7 bases, with 9 bases of the junction left unmatched. Germline loops: CDR1 SEHNR, CDR2 FQNEAQ (reference sequence). DNA for the CDR3: TGTGCCAGCAGTTCAGCGGGAGGGCCCTCGAACATTCAGTACTTC. This translates into CASSSAGGPSNIQYF. Supplemented by reference TRBV7-9 and TRBJ2-4, the full variable domain reads DTGVSQNPRHKITKRGQNVTFRCDPISEHNRLYWYRQTLGQGPEFLTYFQNEAQLEKSRLLSDRFSAERPKGSFSTLEIQRTEQGDSAMYLCASSSAGGPSNIQYFGAGTRLSVL.

Details on this clonotype: The germline gene is not matched at one end of the junction; a read error may be the cause. The chain is built from TRBV29-1 and TRBJ2-7, with 13 bases that match TRBD2. The V gene's germline CDR1 is SQVTM and CDR2 ANQGSEA. This CDR3 comprises 14 residues. The CDR3 nucleotides are TGCAGCGTCCGGACTAGCGGGGGCTCCTACGAGCAGTGCTTC. It yields the protein CSVRTSGGSYEQCF.

This clonotype has ten or more counts. The chain links TRBV10-3 to TRBJ2-5; D is undetermined. Trimming cost V 3 bases and J 1 base, with 9 bases left between them. The length of the CDR3 is 14 residues. Germline V gene sequence: CDR1 ENHRY, CDR2 SYGVKD. The CDR3 DNA reads as TGTGCCATCAGTGACGGAGTCGCCCAAGAGACCCAGTACTTC. Protein sequence: CAISDGVAQETQYF.

This clonotype came up many times. The chain combines TRBV10-3 with TRBJ2-1; D unresolved. V lost 2 bases and J lost 8, with 16 bases in between. This CDR3 contains 15 residues. From germline, CDR1 is ENHRY and CDR2 SYGVKD. CDR3 loop: CAISEKPPTLYEQFF. DNA of the CDR3: TGTGCCATCAGTGAGAAACCCCCGACTCTCTATGAGCAGTTCTTC.

V and J are TRBV2 and TRBJ1-1; D is perhaps TRBD1 (5 bases). Deletions cut 6 bases from V and 7 bases from J, with 15 bases between. The CDR3 loop spans 13 amino acids. Germline values: CDR1 SNHLY, CDR2 FYNNEI. The DNA for the CDR3 is TGTGCCAGCAGAGGGACCATGGCGAGTGAAGCTTTCTTT. Residues: CASRGTMASEAFF.

The chain is built from TRBV12-3 or TRBV12-4 and TRBJ2-1; D assignment may be TRBD1 or TRBD2 (5 bases each). The V gene lost 6 bases and the J gene lost 5 bases, with 20 bases spanning the gap. The CDR3 length is 16 residues. CDR3 sequence: CASSEWTGTNDNEQFF. CDR3 coding DNA: TGTGCCAGCAGCGAATGGACCGGGACGAACGACAATGAGCAGTTCTTC.

This clonotype came up many times. The chain is built from TRBV6-6 and TRBJ1-1; D perhaps matches TRBD1 (5 bases). The CDR3 runs 15 residues. The V gene lost 2 bases and the J gene lost 5 bases, with 15 bases spanning the gap. Germline assignment: CDR1 MNHNY and CDR2 SVGAGI (reference sequence). Here the CDR3 DNA reads TGTGCCAGCAGTTACGGGGCACGGGTACGAACTGAAGCTTTCTTT. Amino acids: CASSYGARVRTEAFF.

In this sample, this clonotype turned up a few times. The chain couples TRBV19 to TRBJ2-1; possibly TRBD2 for D (5 bases). The CDR3 covers 13 residues. The germline V gene encodes CDR1 LNHDA and CDR2 SQIVND (reference sequence). V lost 5 bases and J lost 6, with 11 bases in between. CDR3 bases: TGTGCCAGTAGTCCTACTAGTTTCAATGAGCAGTTCTTC. It encodes CASSPTSFNEQFF.

This clonotype was picked up many times. The V call is TRBV28, the J call TRBJ2-5; 7 bases line up with TRBD1. The CDR3 is made up of 14 amino acids. Germline loops: CDR1 MDHEN, CDR2 SYDVKM. With 6 bases clipped from V and 2 bases from J, the junction kept 6 bases outside the gene matches. The CDR3 DNA reads TGTGCCAGCAGCCTGACAGGGCCTCAAGAGACCCAGTACTTC. It encodes CASSLTGPQETQYF.

The CDR3 coding sequence is TGTGCCAGCAGCCGCCCGGGACAGCTGACATCCGAGCAGTACTTC. It encodes CASSRPGQLTSEQYF. The rearrangement links TRBV11-2 to TRBJ2-7; 7 bases map to TRBD1. The CDR3 totals 15 residues. V shed 5 bases, J shed 6 bases, and the junction held 13 bases outside the gene matches. Per the germline V gene, CDR1 is SGHAT and CDR2 is FQNNGV.

Only a few counts were recorded for this clonotype. The V and J genes are TRBV2 and TRBJ2-2; 9 bases map to TRBD1. The CDR3 length is 17 residues. V lost 5 bases to trimming and J lost 0 bases; unmatched junction nucleotides: 7. From germline, CDR1 is SNHLY and CDR2 FYNNEI. CDR3 in amino acids: CASSFNRGLTNTGELFF. The CDR3 DNA is TGTGCCAGCAGTTTTAACAGGGGGCTGACGAACACCGGGGAGCTGTTTTTT.

This clonotype was seen at least ten times. The J gene is TRBJ2-7, the V gene TRBV12-3 or TRBV12-4; 7 bases are shared with TRBD1. V lost 8 bases to trimming and J lost 2 bases; unmatched junction nucleotides: 12. The CDR3 is made up of 15 amino acids. Here the CDR3 reads CASQYRGGGPYEQYF. DNA for the CDR3: TGTGCCAGCCAGTACAGGGGCGGAGGACCCTACGAGCAGTACTTC.

As for this clonotype: A read error may be the cause here, since a much bigger clone is one base away. The chain is built from TRBV29-1 and TRBJ2-5, with 8 bases fitting TRBD1. In germline, CDR1 is SQVTM, CDR2 ANQGSEA. The V segment lost 6 bases and the J segment 4 bases; nucleotides outside the gene matches: 16. The CDR3 contains 16 residues. CDR3 sequence: CSVAGTGPLNRETQYF. The CDR3 nucleotides are TGCAGCGTCGCCGGGACAGGTCCCCTGAATAGAGAGACCCAGTACTTC.

Points on this clonotype: A much bigger clone sits one base away, suggesting this may be a read error. The CDR3: CATNRETDYNEQFF. The CDR3 DNA is TGTGCCACCAACAGAGAGACAGATTACAATGAGCAGTTCTTC. The chain uses TRBV15 and TRBJ2-1, with D possibly TRBD1 on 5 matching bases. This CDR3 contains 14 residues. Germline V gene lookup returns CDR1 LNHNV and CDR2 YYDKDF (reference sequence). Full variable domain (missing parts from reference TRBV15 and TRBJ2-1): DAMVIQNPRYQVTQFGKPVTLSCSQTLNHNVMYWYQQKSSQAPKLLFHYYDKDFNNEADTPDNFQSRRPNTSFCFLDIRSPGLGDTAMYLCATNRETDYNEQFFGPGTRLTVL.

This clonotype was recorded many times. The chain links TRBV2 to TRBJ2-2, with D uncertain. Per the germline V gene, CDR1 is SNHLY and CDR2 is FYNNEI. This CDR3 comprises 15 residues. V was trimmed by 4 bases and J by 5 bases, leaving 14 bases between them. The CDR3 nucleotides read TGTGCCAGCAGTGGACCCGCCGTTGTAACCGGGGAGCTGTTTTTT. Its translation is CASSGPAVVTGELFF.

This clonotype has ten or more counts. The V gene is TRBV6-6, the J gene TRBJ1-5; D is ambiguous. CDR1 and CDR2 (germline): MNHNY, SVGAGI (reference sequence). Between the trimmed V and J ends, which lost 2 bases and 5 bases, there was a span of 10 bases. CDR3 length: 14 amino acids. CDR3 coding DNA: TGTGCCAGCAGTTACATTATTGGACATCAGCCCCAGCATTTT. Encoded protein: CASSYIIGHQPQHF.

This clonotype occurred many times. The chain is built from TRBV6-1 and TRBJ2-7, with D possibly being TRBD2 (6 bases). The CDR3 is 13 amino acids. The germline CDR1 and CDR2 sequences are MNHNS and SASEGT. Trimming removed 7 bases at V and 3 bases at J, with 13 bases between. The CDR3 bases are TGTGCCAGCAACCCGACTAGATTCTACGAGCAGTACTTC. Protein sequence: CASNPTRFYEQYF.

This clonotype has a count of ten or more. This rearrangement joins TRBV6-5 to TRBJ2-5, with D unresolved. Trimming removed 0 bases at V and 1 base at J, with 9 bases between. The CDR3 runs to 15 residues. CDR1 and CDR2 (germline): MNHEY, SVGAGI. The CDR3 reads CASSYSARIQETQYF. The CDR3 DNA follows: TGTGCCAGCAGTTACTCAGCCAGAATCCAAGAGACCCAGTACTTC.